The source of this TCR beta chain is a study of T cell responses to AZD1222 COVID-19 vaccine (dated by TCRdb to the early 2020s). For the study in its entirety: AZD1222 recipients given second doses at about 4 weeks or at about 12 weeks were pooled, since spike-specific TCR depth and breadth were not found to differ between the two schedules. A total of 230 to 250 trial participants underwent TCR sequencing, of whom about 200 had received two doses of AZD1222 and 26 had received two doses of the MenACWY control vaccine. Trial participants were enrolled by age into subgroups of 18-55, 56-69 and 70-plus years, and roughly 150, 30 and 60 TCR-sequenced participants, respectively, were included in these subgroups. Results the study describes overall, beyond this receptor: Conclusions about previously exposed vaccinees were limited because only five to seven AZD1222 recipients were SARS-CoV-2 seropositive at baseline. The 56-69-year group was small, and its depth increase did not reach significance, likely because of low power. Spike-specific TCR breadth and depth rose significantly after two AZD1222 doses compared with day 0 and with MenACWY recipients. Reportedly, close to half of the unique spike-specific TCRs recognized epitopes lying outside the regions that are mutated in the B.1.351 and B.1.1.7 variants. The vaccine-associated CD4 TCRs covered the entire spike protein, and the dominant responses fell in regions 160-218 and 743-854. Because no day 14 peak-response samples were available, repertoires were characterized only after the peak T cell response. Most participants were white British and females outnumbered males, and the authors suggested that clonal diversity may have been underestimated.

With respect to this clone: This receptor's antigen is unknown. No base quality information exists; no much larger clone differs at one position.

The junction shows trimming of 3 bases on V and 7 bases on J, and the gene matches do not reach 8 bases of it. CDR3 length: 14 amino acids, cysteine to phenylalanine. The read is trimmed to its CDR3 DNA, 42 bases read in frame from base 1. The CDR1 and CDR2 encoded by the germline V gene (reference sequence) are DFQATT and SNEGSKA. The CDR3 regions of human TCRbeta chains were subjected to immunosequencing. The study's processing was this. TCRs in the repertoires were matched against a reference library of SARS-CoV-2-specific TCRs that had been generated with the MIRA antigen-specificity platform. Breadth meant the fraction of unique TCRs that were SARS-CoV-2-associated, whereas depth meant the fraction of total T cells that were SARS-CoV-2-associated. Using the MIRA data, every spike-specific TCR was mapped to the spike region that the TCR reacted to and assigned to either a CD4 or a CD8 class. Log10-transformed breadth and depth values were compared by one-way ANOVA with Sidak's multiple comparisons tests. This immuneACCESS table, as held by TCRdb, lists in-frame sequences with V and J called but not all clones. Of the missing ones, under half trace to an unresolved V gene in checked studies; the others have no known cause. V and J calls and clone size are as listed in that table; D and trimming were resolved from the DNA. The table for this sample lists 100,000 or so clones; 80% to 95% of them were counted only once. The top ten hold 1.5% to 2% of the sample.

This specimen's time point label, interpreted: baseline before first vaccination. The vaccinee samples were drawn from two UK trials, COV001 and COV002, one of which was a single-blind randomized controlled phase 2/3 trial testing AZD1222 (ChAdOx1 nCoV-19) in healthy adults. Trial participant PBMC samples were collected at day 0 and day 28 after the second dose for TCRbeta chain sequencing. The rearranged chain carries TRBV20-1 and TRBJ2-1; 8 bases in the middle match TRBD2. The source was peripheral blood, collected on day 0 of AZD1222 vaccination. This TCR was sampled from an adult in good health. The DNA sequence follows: TGCAGTGCTAGTCCAAGCGGGAGCTCGAATGAGCAGTTCTTC. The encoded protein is CSASPSGSSNEQFF.